The 23 T cell receptor beta chains given below trace back to one sample, sequenced in a study of blood T cell repertoires in COVID-19. Profiling relied on immunoSEQ multiplex PCR, and the TCRdb table lists in-frame clones only, not all of them. The table has 100,000 to 150,000 clones, roughly 83% seen once. The sequencing input was peripheral blood. The source is a man in his forties or fifties with active or convalescent COVID-19.

This chain links TRBV3-1 (or the pseudogene TRBV3-2) with TRBJ2-3, with 14 bases fitting TRBD2. In germline, CDR1 is LGHDT, CDR2 YNNKEL (reference sequence). The length of the CDR3 is 16 residues. With V trimmed by 4 bases and J by 5 bases, 5 bases remained unmatched. The CDR3 nucleotides read TGTGCCAGCAGCCGACTAGCGGGAGGGTTGGTAGATACGCAGTATTTT. Translated: CASSRLAGGLVDTQYF.

V usage is TRBV6-5 and J usage is TRBJ1-4, with 8 positions matching TRBD1. Trimming cost V 2 bases and J 7 bases; bases outside gene matches: 3. CDR1 and CDR2 from the germline V gene are MNHEY and SVGAGI. CDR3 length: 14 amino acids. The CDR3 nucleotides are TGTGCCAGCAGTTACCAGGGGGCAAGTGAAAAACTGTTTTTT. Encoded protein: CASSYQGASEKLFF.

The chain joins TRBV24-1 to TRBJ1-1, with D perhaps TRBD1 (5 bases). The germline gives CDR1 KGHDR, CDR2 SFDVKD. This CDR3 has 19 amino acids. Trimming took off 4 bases at V and 1 base at J, with 24 bases between the two ends. In DNA form, the CDR3 reads TGTGCCACCAGTGACTCTAAGAGAGGGAGGGGAGAGGGGAACACTGAAGCTTTCTTT. It is translated as CATSDSKRGRGEGNTEAFF.

The genes are TRBV11-3 and TRBJ2-1, with 7 bases that match TRBD1. The trim removed 5 bases at V and 4 bases at J, leaving 17 bases unmatched. CDR1 is SGHNT and CDR2 is YENEEA in the germline V gene. The CDR3 covers 18 residues. Here the CDR3 reads CASSLMTGIPTPYNEQFF. CDR3 bases: TGTGCCAGCAGCCTCATGACAGGGATCCCTACCCCATACAATGAGCAGTTCTTC.

A word on this clone: This sample also contains other DNA sequences that code for the same CDR3. The chain has TRBV30 and TRBJ1-5; 7 nucleotides agree with TRBD1. Germline assignment: CDR1 GTSNPN and CDR2 SVGIG (reference sequence). The CDR3 length is 12 residues. The CDR3 region is CAWGAGGQPQHF. The CDR3 DNA sequence: TGTGCGTGGGGGGCAGGGGGGCAGCCCCAGCATTTT.

The V and J genes are TRBV25-1 and TRBJ1-1, with D uncertain. V lost 1 base and J lost 0, with 6 bases in between. CDR3 length: 14 residues. Germline V lookup: CDR1 MGHDK, CDR2 SYGVNS. CDR3 sequence reads: CASSEWAMNTEAFF. The CDR3 nucleotides read TGTGCCAGCAGTGAATGGGCGATGAACACTGAAGCTTTCTTT.

This clone has at least ten counts. The rearrangement links TRBV7-3 to TRBJ2-1; tentative D call: TRBD2 (6 bases). The CDR3 contains 15 residues. Germline assignment: CDR1 SGHTA and CDR2 FQGTGA. The ends were cut back, 4 bases at V and 5 bases at J, with 15 bases in the middle. The CDR3 nucleotides read TGTGCCAGCAGCTACCAGAGGTCTAGCGACAATGAGCAGTTCTTC. Translation gives CASSYQRSSDNEQFF.

The J gene is TRBJ1-4, the V gene TRBV19; D remains ambiguous. V was clipped by 4 bases and J by 4 bases, with 16 bases between them. This CDR3 is 16 amino acids long. Germline-derived CDR1 and CDR2 are LNHDA and SQIVND (reference sequence). The CDR3 protein is CASSTGPGGGNEKLFF. The CDR3 DNA is TGTGCCAGTAGTACCGGACCCGGCGGAGGTAATGAAAAACTGTTTTTT.

The rearrangement links TRBV10-2 to TRBJ2-2, with D perhaps TRBD2 (5 bases). Trimming pared 8 bases from V and 4 bases from J, leaving 11 bases between. CDR1 is WSHSY and CDR2 is SAAADI in the germline V gene. This CDR3 is 13 amino acids long. CDR3 sequence: CASSDRGTGELFF. The CDR3 DNA is TGCGCCAGCTCCGATCGGGGCACCGGGGAGCTGTTTTTT.

The genes are TRBV15 and TRBJ2-7; 8 bases align to TRBD1. Germline CDR1 is LNHNV and CDR2 is YYDKDF (reference sequence). CDR3 size: 17 residues. The V and J ends lost 1 base and 2 bases, in that order; junction bases with no gene match: 10. In DNA, the CDR3 is TGTGCCACCAGCAGAGGAAAAAAACAGGGGGAAACCTACGAGCAGTACTTC. It codes for CATSRGKKQGETYEQYF.

The chain couples TRBV18 to TRBJ1-6; D possibly corresponds to TRBD1 (6 bases). The ends were cut back, 6 bases at V and 8 bases at J, with 11 bases in the middle. The CDR3 has 13 residues. Looked up from germline, CDR1 is KGHSH and CDR2 is LQKENI. The CDR3 loop is CASSEHRDSPLHF. In DNA form, the CDR3 reads TGTGCCAGCTCGGAACACAGGGATTCACCCCTCCACTTT. The whole variable domain, remainder taken from reference TRBV18 and TRBJ1-6, is NAGVMQNPRHLVRRRGQEARLRCSPMKGHSHVYWYRQLPEEGLKFMVYLQKENIIDESGMPKERFSAEFPKEGPSILRIQQVVRGDSAAYFCASSEHRDSPLHFGNGTRLTVT.

V and J are TRBV19 and TRBJ1-1; D ambiguous. The germline gives CDR1 LNHDA, CDR2 SQIVND (reference sequence). This CDR3 has 14 amino acids. V was pared by 3 bases and J by 6 bases, with 14 bases between. The CDR3 protein is CASSMGQQVAEAFF. DNA for the CDR3: TGTGCCAGTAGTATGGGTCAGCAGGTGGCTGAAGCTTTCTTT.

This CDR3 is CATSDVTGYYGYTF. CDR3 bases: TGTGCCACCAGTGATGTGACAGGTTACTATGGCTACACCTTC. V gene TRBV24-1 combines with J gene TRBJ1-2, with D possibly TRBD1 on 6 matching bases. The V end lost 3 bases, the J end lost 3 bases, and 10 bases lay between the germline ends. The CDR3 is made up of 14 amino acids. Germline loops: CDR1 KGHDR, CDR2 SFDVKD.

This clone was seen just once. This sequence joins TRBV6-5 and TRBJ1-3; TRBD1 agrees at 7 bases. Unmatched junction bases numbered 5, after V lost 5 bases and J lost 4 bases. The CDR3 is 14 residues long. Germline CDR1 MNHEY, CDR2 SVGAGI. The DNA of the CDR3 is TGTGCCAGCAGTCGACAGGGCGGAGGAAACACCATATATTTT. Encoded protein: CASSRQGGGNTIYF.

The J gene is TRBJ1-1, the V gene TRBV19; 9 bases map to TRBD1. With 6 bases clipped from V and 12 bases from J, the junction kept 11 bases outside the gene matches. Per germline, CDR1 LNHDA and CDR2 SQIVND (reference sequence). The CDR3 is 13 amino acids. The CDR3 coding sequence is TGTGCCAGTAGCACCACAGGGGGCGAGAGGCCTTTCTTT. It specifies CASSTTGGERPFF.

This clone was seen just once. This sequence joins TRBV28 and TRBJ2-7, with 8 bases that match TRBD2. J was trimmed by 2 bases and V by 2 bases; bases with no gene match: 11. Germline V gene lookup returns CDR1 MDHEN and CDR2 SYDVKM. This CDR3 is 17 amino acids long. The chain's CDR3 is CASSLAPGGVGTYEQYF. The CDR3, as DNA: TGTGCCAGCAGTTTAGCCCCCGGGGGGGTAGGAACCTACGAGCAGTACTTC.

The chain carries TRBV5-5 and TRBJ2-1; D unresolved. The CDR3 has 15 residues. Between the trimmed V and J ends, which lost 4 bases and 0 bases, there was a span of 11 bases. Per the germline V gene, CDR1 is SGHKS and CDR2 is YYEKEE (reference sequence). The CDR3 sequence is CASSPRESSYNEQFF. The CDR3 DNA follows: TGTGCCAGCAGCCCTAGAGAGAGCTCCTACAATGAGCAGTTCTTC.

The V and J genes are TRBV12-5 and TRBJ1-1; 8 bases map to TRBD1. J was trimmed by 1 base and V by 3 bases; bases with no gene match: 4. In germline, CDR1 is LGHNT, CDR2 FRNRAP. The CDR3 totals 15 residues. CDR3 sequence (DNA): TGTGCTAGTGGTTTAGCACAGGGGGGGAACACTGAAGCTTTCTTT. This translates into CASGLAQGGNTEAFF.

The chain recombines TRBV14 with TRBJ1-3; D remains unclear. This CDR3 has 16 amino acids. The V end lost 0 bases, the J end lost 0 bases, and 9 bases lay between the germline ends. Germline V CDR1 and CDR2: SGHDN, FVKESK. In nucleotides, the CDR3 is TGTGCCAGCAGCCAAGATCAGGCCAGCTCTGGAAACACCATATATTTT. Translation gives CASSQDQASSGNTIYF.

V usage is TRBV7-2 and J usage is TRBJ1-3; 7 bases line up with TRBD1. The V and J ends lost 3 bases and 4 bases, in that order; junction bases with no gene match: 6. The germline V gene encodes CDR1 SGHTA and CDR2 FQGNSA. There are 15 residues in the CDR3. The CDR3 bases are TGTGCCAGCAGCTTTGACAGGGAAAACGGAAACACCATATATTTT. This gives the protein CASSFDRENGNTIYF.

This chain uses TRBV19 with TRBJ2-1; perhaps TRBD1 as D (5 bases). The CDR3 loop spans 13 amino acids. The V and J ends lost 4 bases and 8 bases respectively, with 12 bases between them. CDR1 is LNHDA and CDR2 is SQIVND in the germline V gene (reference sequence). The CDR3: CASSTWVGDEQFF. CDR3 bases: TGTGCCAGTAGTACCTGGGTAGGGGATGAGCAGTTCTTC.

The gene calls are TRBV27 and TRBJ2-6, with D possibly being TRBD2 (5 bases). Germline-derived CDR1 and CDR2 are MNHEY and SMNVEV (reference sequence). The CDR3 extends over 16 amino acids. Trimming took off 8 bases at V and 1 base at J, with 15 bases between the two ends. Written as DNA, the CDR3 is TGTGCCAGCGGCGCAAACGGCGGGTCTGGGGCCAACGTCCTGACTTTC. It is translated as CASGANGGSGANVLTF.

A remark on this clone: The identical CDR3 is also encoded by other nucleotide sequences in the sample. V usage is TRBV2 and J usage is TRBJ1-2; possibly TRBD1 for D (6 bases). The length of the CDR3 is 13 residues. The V end was cut by 6 bases, the J end by 2 bases, with 10 bases between. Germline V gene lookup returns CDR1 SNHLY and CDR2 FYNNEI. CDR3 nucleotide sequence: TGTGCCAGCAGCCTCGGACAGAACTATGGCTACACCTTC. It yields the protein CASSLGQNYGYTF.